This is a list of T cell receptor beta chains from one sample in a study of identical twins. MiXCR, run by TCRdb on the 5' RACE reads, gives a single entry per CDR3 protein. The sample has about 240,000 distinct CDR3 sequences; approximately 8% are singletons. These sequences were also reported in another study, on yellow fever vaccine responses in identical twins.

Specimen: CD8+ T cells sorted from blood. These receptors all come from a woman under 30 in good health. CDR3s include the opening cysteine and the closing phenylalanine or tryptophan. A D gene is named only where the DNA matches it firmly. The size field is filled for only some rows; it gives once, few, many or a size class.

v_call	clone_size	j_call	d_call	cdr3_aa	cdr3_nt
TRBV18	many	TRBJ1-1	NA	CASSPVGNTEAFF	TGTGCCAGCTCACCCGTGGGGAACACTGAAGCTTTCTTT
TRBV13	few	TRBJ1-5	NA	CASSLKGQSGNQPQHF	TGTGCCAGCAGCCTAAAAGGACAGTCCGGCAATCAGCCCCAGCATTTT
TRBV6-5	NA	TRBJ2-5	TRBD2	CASSFSGGWETQYF	TGTGCCAGCAGTTTTAGCGGGGGGTGGGAGACCCAGTACTTC
TRBV28	NA	TRBJ1-1	NA	CASTLEGEEAFF	TGTGCCAGCACCTTGGAGGGTGAGGAAGCTTTCTTT
TRBV5-4	few	TRBJ2-3	NA	CASSHLAVSTDTQYF	TGTGCCAGCAGCCACCTGGCGGTCAGCACAGATACGCAGTATTTT
TRBV2	many	TRBJ2-1	NA	CASSETPTGWVLNEQFF	TGTGCCAGCAGTGAAACCCCCACGGGTTGGGTCTTGAATGAGCAGTTCTTC
TRBV6-1	few	TRBJ2-7	TRBD2	CASTQRGAEQYF	TGTGCCAGCACCCAGCGGGGCGCCGAGCAGTACTTC
TRBV28	few	TRBJ2-1	NA	CASSYRRDRYNEQFF	TGTGCCAGCAGTTATCGGCGGGATAGATACAATGAGCAGTTCTTC
TRBV4-1	many	TRBJ2-5	NA	CASSQDLAQETQYF	TGCGCCAGCAGCCAAGATCTGGCCCAAGAGACCCAGTACTTC
TRBV20-1	NA	TRBJ2-1	NA	CCASAGDTIKGSYNEQFF	TGCTGCGCTAGTGCCGGGGACACCATCAAAGGCTCCTACAATGAGCAGTTCTTC
TRBV20-1	NA	TRBJ2-1	NA	CSAVRTAHWYNEQFF	TGCAGTGCTGTCAGGACAGCTCATTGGTACAATGAGCAGTTCTTC
TRBV12-3/TRBV12-4	NA	TRBJ1-3	TRBD1	CASSTTIGQGYSGNTIYF	TGTGCCAGCAGCACCACTATAGGACAGGGGTATTCTGGAAACACCATATATTTT
TRBV10-3	NA	TRBJ2-7	TRBD2	CAISPGTSGDSPSYEQYF	TGTGCCATCAGTCCAGGGACTAGCGGAGACTCGCCCTCCTACGAGCAGTACTTC
TRBV29-1	many	TRBJ2-5	NA	CSVDRGQGQETQYF	TGCAGCGTTGATCGTGGGCAGGGGCAAGAGACCCAGTACTTC
TRBV12-3/TRBV12-4	many	TRBJ2-7	NA	CASSLAGGSVYEQYF	TGTGCCAGCAGTTTAGCGGGTGGGAGCGTCTACGAGCAGTACTTC
TRBV19	few	TRBJ2-3	TRBD2	CASSIYPRREASDTQYF	TGTGCCAGTAGTATATACCCTCGGCGGGAGGCATCAGATACGCAGTATTTT
TRBV7-9	many	TRBJ2-2	NA	CASSHPGLRTGELFF	TGTGCCAGCAGCCACCCAGGGCTTCGGACCGGGGAGCTGTTTTTT
TRBV7-3	few	TRBJ2-1	TRBD2	CASSPTSGTGNEQFF	TGTGCCAGCAGCCCGACTAGCGGCACTGGAAATGAGCAGTTCTTC
TRBV13	few	TRBJ2-5	NA	CASSLGFGVGETQYF	TGTGCCAGCAGCTTAGGGTTTGGTGTCGGGGAGACCCAGTACTTC
TRBV7-9	NA	TRBJ2-2	TRBD2	CASSSTSPNTGELFF	TGTGCCAGCAGCTCGACTAGCCCGAACACCGGGGAGCTGTTTTTT
TRBV28	many	TRBJ1-2	NA	CASSLSAANYGYTF	TGTGCCAGCAGTTTATCAGCAGCTAACTATGGCTACACCTTC
TRBV7-9	many	TRBJ2-1	TRBD1	CASSSPQGNEQFF	TGTGCCAGCAGCTCTCCACAGGGGAATGAGCAGTTCTTC
TRBV6-1	NA	TRBJ2-2	TRBD2	CASSPTSGSLTGELFF	TGTGCCAGCAGCCCCACTAGCGGGAGTCTCACCGGGGAGCTGTTTTTT
TRBV28	many	TRBJ2-7	NA	CASSFGQAYEQYF	TGTGCCAGCAGTTTCGGTCAAGCCTACGAGCAGTACTTC
TRBV6-5	many	TRBJ2-5	TRBD1	CASSSLTGEETQYF	TGTGCCAGCAGTTCCCTGACAGGGGAAGAGACCCAGTACTTC
TRBV27	few	TRBJ2-1	NA	CASSRGAYNEQFF	TGTGCCAGCAGCCGGGGGGCTTACAATGAGCAGTTCTTC
TRBV3-1	many	TRBJ1-6	NA	CASSHKGLINSPLHF	TGTGCCAGCAGCCATAAGGGGTTGATTAATTCACCCCTCCACTTT
TRBV2	many	TRBJ2-1	NA	CASSGGYNEQFF	TGTGCCAGCAGTGGAGGGTACAATGAGCAGTTCTTC
TRBV12-3/TRBV12-4	many	TRBJ2-1	NA	CASTERVDSYNEQFF	TGTGCCAGCACCGAACGCGTGGATTCCTACAATGAGCAGTTCTTC
TRBV7-8	NA	TRBJ2-2	NA	CASSLALHERNTGELFF	TGTGCCAGCAGCTTAGCGCTGCACGAACGGAACACCGGGGAGCTGTTTTTT
TRBV6-5	many	TRBJ2-3	NA	CASSYGGTDTQYF	TGTGCCAGCAGTTACGGGGGTACAGATACGCAGTATTTT
TRBV4-2	many	TRBJ2-5	TRBD2	CASSQDLSGGAETQYF	TGTGCCAGCAGCCAAGACCTTAGCGGGGGGGCCGAGACCCAGTACTTC
TRBV29-1	many	TRBJ1-2	TRBD1	CGLRAGGWDGYTF	TGCGGGCTCAGAGCAGGGGGATGGGATGGCTACACCTTC
TRBV7-8	few	TRBJ2-7	TRBD2	CASSLDPRRLAGHEQYF	TGTGCCAGCAGCTTAGACCCCCGGAGGCTAGCGGGACACGAGCAGTACTTC
TRBV5-1	many	TRBJ2-1	NA	CASNPEDRYNEQFF	TGCGCCAGCAACCCGGAGGACCGCTACAATGAGCAGTTCTTC
TRBV7-6	NA	TRBJ2-1	TRBD2	CASSLDRLAGDQNYNEQFF	TGTGCCAGCAGCTTAGATCGACTAGCGGGAGATCAAAACTACAATGAGCAGTTCTTC
TRBV5-1	few	TRBJ1-1	NA	CASSLESAPMNTEAFF	TGCGCCAGCAGCTTGGAGTCAGCACCCATGAACACTGAAGCTTTCTTT
TRBV20-1	few	TRBJ2-2	NA	CSARGETGPPATGLFF	TGCAGTGCTAGGGGCGAAACGGGACCCCCTGCGACCGGGCTGTTTTTT
TRBV5-1	many	TRBJ1-2	TRBD1	CASSLEPGQGYYGYTF	TGCGCCAGCAGCTTGGAACCGGGACAGGGATACTATGGCTACACCTTC
TRBV29-1	NA	TRBJ2-4	TRBD1	CSVPGQQKNIQYF	TGCAGCGTACCGGGACAGCAAAAAAACATTCAGTACTTC
TRBV20-1	NA	TRBJ2-7	NA	CSARGSQVHYDPYEQYF	TGCAGTGCTAGAGGGAGTCAGGTCCACTACGACCCCTACGAGCAGTACTTC
TRBV19	few	TRBJ2-1	NA	CASSIELDLGDYNEQFF	TGTGCCAGTAGTATAGAATTAGACCTGGGAGACTACAATGAGCAGTTCTTC
TRBV7-8	NA	TRBJ1-1	NA	CASSLVTVGGTEAFF	TGTGCCAGCAGCTTAGTGACAGTGGGCGGAACTGAAGCTTTCTTT
TRBV5-6	NA	TRBJ2-3	NA	CASSPRLIRGRPIASTDTQYF	TGTGCCAGCAGCCCCCGTCTCATTCGGGGGCGGCCCATAGCTAGCACAGATACGCAGTATTTT
TRBV6-1	NA	TRBJ2-1	TRBD2	CASSEPAGGNEQFF	TGTGCCAGCAGTGAACCAGCGGGGGGCAATGAGCAGTTCTTC
TRBV2	many	TRBJ2-1	NA	CASTPPGVLPNEQFF	TGTGCCAGCACCCCCCCGGGAGTCCTCCCCAATGAGCAGTTCTTC
TRBV11-2	many	TRBJ1-6	NA	CASSSDGSYNSPLHF	TGTGCCAGCAGCTCAGATGGCTCCTATAATTCACCCCTCCACTTT
TRBV6-5	many	TRBJ2-1	TRBD2	CASSYGLAGGNEQFF	TGTGCCAGCAGTTACGGACTAGCGGGAGGCAATGAGCAGTTCTTC
TRBV7-9	many	TRBJ2-4	TRBD1	CASSETGTEDIQYF	TGTGCCAGCAGCGAAACCGGGACAGAGGACATTCAGTACTTC
TRBV5-8	NA	TRBJ2-1	NA	CASSHTGDHNEQFF	TGTGCCAGCAGCCATACCGGCGATCACAATGAGCAGTTCTTC
TRBV18	NA	TRBJ2-1	TRBD2	CASSPAGTSGNEQFF	TGTGCCAGCTCACCGGCCGGGACTAGCGGCAATGAGCAGTTCTTC
TRBV20-1	few	TRBJ2-5	TRBD2	CSASSGTSSGVETQYF	TGCAGTGCTAGTTCCGGGACTAGCTCGGGGGTAGAGACCCAGTACTTC
TRBV20-1	many	TRBJ2-1	NA	CSGKTFTYNEQFF	TGCAGTGGAAAGACTTTTACCTACAATGAGCAGTTCTTC
TRBV24-1	many	TRBJ2-7	NA	CATSVPDSYEQYF	TGTGCCACCAGTGTTCCAGATAGCTACGAGCAGTACTTC
TRBV20-1	NA	TRBJ2-5	TRBD1	CSARSEGQGGDQETQYF	TGCAGTGCTAGATCCGAGGGACAGGGGGGCGACCAAGAGACCCAGTACTTC
TRBV20-1	NA	TRBJ2-1	NA	CSARLATSYNEQFF	TGCAGTGCTCGGCTAGCGACCTCCTACAATGAGCAGTTCTTC